This entry describes one T cell receptor (beta chain). This specimen comes from a study of control samples from healthy donors and cancer patients. V was cut by 7 bases and J by 1 base, with 16 bases left in between. The V gene's germline CDR1 is SGHVS and CDR2 FQNEAQ. This CDR3 comprises 15 residues. Data came from immunoSEQ multiplex PCR; TCRdb stores just in-frame clones and leaves some out. The sample consists of 90,000 or so clones, more than 85% of them appearing once. Sequencing was carried out using blood. The J gene is TRBJ1-1, the V gene TRBV7-8; D is perhaps TRBD1 (6 bases). The sequence derives from a woman aged 45-60 years in good health. The CDR3 loop reads CASTLGGGWNTEAFF. The DNA for the CDR3 is TGTGCCAGCACCCTGGGAGGGGGTTGGAACACTGAAGCTTTCTTT.